This TCR beta chain was sequenced during a study of blood T cell repertoires in COVID-19. Study-level background: The origin of the acute and convalescent COVID-19 samples was the United States, Italy and Spain.

In the source study's methods: From reference gene primer amplification, estimates of nucleated cell counts were derived. Profiling relied on immunoSEQ multiplex PCR, and the TCRdb table lists in-frame clones only, not all of them. That table furnishes V, J and clone size, whereas the DNA furnished D and trimming. The table records some 230,000 clones, approximately 85% of them present only once. CDR1 is SGHNT and CDR2 is YYREEE in the germline V gene (reference sequence). The V gene lost 4 bases and the J gene lost 9 bases, with 11 bases spanning the gap. The CDR3 sequence is 12 residues long. The chain recombines TRBV5-4 with TRBJ2-1, with TRBD2 as a possible D gene (5 bases). The sample comprised peripheral blood. This TCR was sampled from a man aged 45-60 years who had recovered from COVID-19. CDR3 amino acids: CASSPDSREQFF. The CDR3 DNA is TGTGCCAGCAGCCCGGACTCCCGTGAGCAGTTCTTC.